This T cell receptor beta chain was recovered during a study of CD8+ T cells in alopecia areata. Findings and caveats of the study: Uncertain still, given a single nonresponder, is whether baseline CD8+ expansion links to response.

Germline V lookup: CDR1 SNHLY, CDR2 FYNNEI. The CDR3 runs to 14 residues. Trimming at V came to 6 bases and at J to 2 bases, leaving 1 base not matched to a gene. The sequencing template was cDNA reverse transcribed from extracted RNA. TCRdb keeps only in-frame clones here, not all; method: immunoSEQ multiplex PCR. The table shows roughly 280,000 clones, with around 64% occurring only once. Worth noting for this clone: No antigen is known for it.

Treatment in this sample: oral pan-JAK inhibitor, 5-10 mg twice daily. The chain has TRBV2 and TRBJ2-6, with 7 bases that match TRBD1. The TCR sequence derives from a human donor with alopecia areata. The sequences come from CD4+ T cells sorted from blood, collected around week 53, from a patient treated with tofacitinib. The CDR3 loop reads CASSTGAGANVLTF. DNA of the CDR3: TGTGCCAGCAGCACAGGGGCTGGGGCCAACGTCCTGACTTTC.